This is a list of T cell receptor beta chains from one sample in a study of T cell repertoires in cytomegalovirus infection. Antigens of these TCRs are unknown. MiXCR, run by TCRdb on the reads, gives a single entry per CDR3 protein. The profile shows about 78,000 distinct CDR3 sequences, roughly 40% of them singletons. This material consisted of CD8+ T cells from cultured PBMCs, taken from culture after CMV antigen stimulation. These receptors were taken from a human donor in good health (CMV status not recorded). Some clones in this sample may be carry-over from other donors' samples. CDR3s include the opening cysteine and the closing phenylalanine or tryptophan. Each record gives: J gene, V gene, clone size, D gene, CDR3 protein, CDR3 DNA. A D gene is named only where the DNA matches it firmly. The listing skips clone size in some rows; elsewhere it reads once, few, many or a size class.

>TRBJ2-3|TRBV6-2/TRBV6-3|-|-
CASRTPGDPSTDTQYF
TGTGCCAGCAGGACTCCAGGGGACCCTAGCACAGATACGCAGTATTTT
>TRBJ1-2|TRBV27|-|-
CASSLWGDDFLFF
TGTGCCAGCAGTTTATGGGGGGATGACTTTCTCTTCTTC
>TRBJ2-7|TRBV6-2/TRBV6-3|few|TRBD1
CASSYSDVTGGTYEQYF
TGTGCCAGCAGTTACTCGGACGTGACAGGGGGCACCTACGAGCAGTACTTC
>TRBJ1-5|TRBV7-2|many|-
CASSLVTVGQPQHF
TGTGCCAGCAGCTTAGTGACGGTGGGCCAGCCCCAGCATTTT
>TRBJ2-7|TRBV7-3|-|-
CASSGGSTFSYEQYF
TGTGCCAGCAGTGGGGGCTCGACATTCTCCTACGAGCAGTACTTC
>TRBJ2-1|TRBV28|-|TRBD1
CASSLFGTGGFNEQFF
TGTGCCAGCAGTTTATTTGGGACAGGGGGCTTCAATGAGCAGTTCTTC
>TRBJ1-1|TRBV11-2|-|-
CASSTREGNTEAFF
TGTGCCAGCAGCACTCGGGAGGGGAACACTGAAGCTTTCTTT
>TRBJ2-5|TRBV7-2|-|-
CASSLVGIFQETQYF
TGTGCCAGCAGCTTAGTCGGGATCTTTCAAGAGACCCAGTACTTC
>TRBJ2-1|TRBV5-4|-|TRBD1
CASSNTGTGVGEQFF
TGTGCCAGCAGCAACACCGGGACAGGGGTCGGTGAGCAGTTCTTC
>TRBJ1-4|TRBV19|few|-
CASSPRHRYETENEKLFF
TGTGCCAGTAGTCCGAGACACCGGTACGAGACGGAGAATGAAAAACTGTTTTTT
>TRBJ2-4|TRBV28|few|-
CATADREGPNIQYF
TGTGCCACCGCTGACAGGGAGGGTCCAAACATTCAGTACTTC
>TRBJ2-3|TRBV19|-|-
CASSIGFDTDTQYF
TGTGCCAGTAGTATTGGCTTTGACACAGATACGCAGTATTTT
>TRBJ1-1|TRBV6-6|few|-
CASSYSLTGVAEAFF
TGTGCCAGCAGTTACTCCCTGACAGGTGTGGCTGAAGCTTTCTTT